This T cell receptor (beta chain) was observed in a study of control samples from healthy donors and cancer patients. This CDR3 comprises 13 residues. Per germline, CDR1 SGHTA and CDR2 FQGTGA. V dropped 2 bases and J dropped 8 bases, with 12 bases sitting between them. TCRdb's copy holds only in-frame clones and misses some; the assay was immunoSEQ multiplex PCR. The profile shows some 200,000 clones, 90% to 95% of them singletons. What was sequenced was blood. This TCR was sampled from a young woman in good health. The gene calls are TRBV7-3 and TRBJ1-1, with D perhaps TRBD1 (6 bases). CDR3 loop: CASSLGRQAEAFF. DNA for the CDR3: TGTGCCAGCAGCTTAGGCCGACAGGCCGAAGCTTTCTTT.